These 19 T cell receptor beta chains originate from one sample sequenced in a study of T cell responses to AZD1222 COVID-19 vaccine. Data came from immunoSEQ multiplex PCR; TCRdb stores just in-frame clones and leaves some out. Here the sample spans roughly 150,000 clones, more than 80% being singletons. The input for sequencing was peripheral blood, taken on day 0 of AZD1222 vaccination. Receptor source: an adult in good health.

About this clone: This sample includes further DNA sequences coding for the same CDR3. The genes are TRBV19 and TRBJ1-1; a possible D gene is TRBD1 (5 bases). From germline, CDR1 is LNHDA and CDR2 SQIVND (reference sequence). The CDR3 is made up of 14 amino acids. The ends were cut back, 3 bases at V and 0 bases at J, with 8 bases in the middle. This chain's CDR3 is CASSIGTVNTEAFF. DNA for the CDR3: TGTGCCAGTAGTATTGGGACCGTGAACACTGAAGCTTTCTTT.

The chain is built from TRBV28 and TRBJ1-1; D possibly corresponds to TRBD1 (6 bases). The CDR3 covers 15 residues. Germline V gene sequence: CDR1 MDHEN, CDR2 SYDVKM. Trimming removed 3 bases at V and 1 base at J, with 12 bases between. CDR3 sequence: CASSLGAAGNTEAFF. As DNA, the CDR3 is TGTGCCAGCAGTTTGGGGGCAGCGGGGAACACTGAAGCTTTCTTT.

CDR3 sequence (DNA): TGCAGCGTTGGGGAAATAGCTGCTGAGCAGTTCTTC. Translation gives CSVGEIAAEQFF. V usage is TRBV29-1 and J usage is TRBJ2-1; D gene unclear. V lost 4 bases to trimming and J lost 9 bases, with 13 bases between them. The CDR3 spans 12 residues. Germline V gene lookup returns CDR1 SQVTM and CDR2 ANQGSEA.

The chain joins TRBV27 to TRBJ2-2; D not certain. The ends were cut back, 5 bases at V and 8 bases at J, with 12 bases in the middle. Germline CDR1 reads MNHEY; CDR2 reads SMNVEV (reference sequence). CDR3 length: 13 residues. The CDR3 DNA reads TGTGCCAGCAGTAGGCCTCCCTCAGGGGAGCTGTTTTTT. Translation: CASSRPPSGELFF.

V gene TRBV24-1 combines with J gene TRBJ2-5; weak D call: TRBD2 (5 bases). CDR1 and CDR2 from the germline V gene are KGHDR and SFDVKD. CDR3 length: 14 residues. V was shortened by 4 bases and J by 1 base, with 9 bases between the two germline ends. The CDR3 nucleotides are TGTGCCACCAGTGACAACGGGGTCCAAGAGACCCAGTACTTC. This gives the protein CATSDNGVQETQYF.

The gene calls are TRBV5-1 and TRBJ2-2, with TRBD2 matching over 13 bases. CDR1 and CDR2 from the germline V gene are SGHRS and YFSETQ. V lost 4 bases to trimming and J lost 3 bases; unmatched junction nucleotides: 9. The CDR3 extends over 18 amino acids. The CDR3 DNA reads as TGCGCCAGCAGCCCCTGGACTAGCGGGGGCGATGACACCGGGGAGCTGTTTTTT. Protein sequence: CASSPWTSGGDDTGELFF. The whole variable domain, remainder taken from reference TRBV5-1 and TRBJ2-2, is KAGVTQTPRYLIKTRGQQVTLSCSPISGHRSVSWYQQTPGQGLQFLFEYFSETQRNKGNFPGRFSGRQFSNSRSEMNVSTLELGDSALYLCASSPWTSGGDDTGELFFGEGSRLTVL.

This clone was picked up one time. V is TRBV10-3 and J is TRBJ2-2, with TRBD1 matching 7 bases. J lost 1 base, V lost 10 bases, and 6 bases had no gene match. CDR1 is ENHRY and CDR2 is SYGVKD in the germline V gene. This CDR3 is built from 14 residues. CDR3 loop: CATRQGLNTGELFF. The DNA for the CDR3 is TGTGCCACCAGACAGGGTCTGAACACCGGGGAGCTGTTTTTT.

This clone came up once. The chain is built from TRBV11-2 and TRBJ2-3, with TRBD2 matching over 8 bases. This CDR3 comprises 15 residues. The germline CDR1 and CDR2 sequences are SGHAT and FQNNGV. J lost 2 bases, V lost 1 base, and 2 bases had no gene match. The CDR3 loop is CASSLGAGVTDTQYF. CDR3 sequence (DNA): TGTGCCAGCAGCTTAGGAGCGGGGGTCACAGATACGCAGTATTTT.

The CDR3, as DNA: TGCAGTGCCAACAATGAGCAGTTCTTC. This sequence encodes CSANNEQFF. The genes are TRBV20-1 and TRBJ2-1, with D uncertain. The V end lost 6 bases, the J end lost 5 bases, and 2 bases lay between the germline ends. The CDR3 extends over 9 amino acids. Germline CDR1 is DFQATT and CDR2 is SNEGSKA (reference sequence).

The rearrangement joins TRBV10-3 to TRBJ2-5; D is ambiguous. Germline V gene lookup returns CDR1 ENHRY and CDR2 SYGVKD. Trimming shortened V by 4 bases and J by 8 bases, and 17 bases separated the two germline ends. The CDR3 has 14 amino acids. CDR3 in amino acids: CAISGASRMETQYF. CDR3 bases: TGTGCCATCAGTGGGGCTAGTCGTATGGAAACCCAGTACTTC.

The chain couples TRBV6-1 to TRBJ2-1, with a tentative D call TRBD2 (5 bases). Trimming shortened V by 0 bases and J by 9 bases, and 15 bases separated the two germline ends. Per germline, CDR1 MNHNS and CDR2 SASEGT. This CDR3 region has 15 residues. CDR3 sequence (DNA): TGTGCCAGCAGTGAAGCGACCAGCCTAGCTACTGAGCAGTTCTTC. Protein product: CASSEATSLATEQFF.

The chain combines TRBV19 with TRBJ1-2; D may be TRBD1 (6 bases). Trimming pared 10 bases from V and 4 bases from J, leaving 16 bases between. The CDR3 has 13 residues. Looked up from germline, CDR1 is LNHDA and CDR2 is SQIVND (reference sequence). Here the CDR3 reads CATGGSNSYGYTF. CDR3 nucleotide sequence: TGTGCCACCGGGGGCAGTAACAGCTATGGCTACACCTTC.

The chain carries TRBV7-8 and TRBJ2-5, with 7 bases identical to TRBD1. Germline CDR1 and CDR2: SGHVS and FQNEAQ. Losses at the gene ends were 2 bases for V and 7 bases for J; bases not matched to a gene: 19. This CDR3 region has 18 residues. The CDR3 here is CASSLLRRGLFPGVTQYF. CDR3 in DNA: TGTGCCAGCAGCTTACTTCGTAGGGGGCTCTTTCCGGGTGTGACCCAGTACTTC. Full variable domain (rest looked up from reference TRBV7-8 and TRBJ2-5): GAGVSQSPRYKVAKRGQDVALRCDPISGHVSLFWYQQALGQGPEFLTYFQNEAQLDKSGLPSDRFFAERPEGSVSTLKIQRTQQEDSAVYLCASSLLRRGLFPGVTQYFGPGTRLLVL.

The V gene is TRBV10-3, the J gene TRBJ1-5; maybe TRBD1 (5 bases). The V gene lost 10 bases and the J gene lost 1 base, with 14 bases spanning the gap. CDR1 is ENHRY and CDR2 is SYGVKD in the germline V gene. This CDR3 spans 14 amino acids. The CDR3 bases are TGTGCCACGGTTCAGGGTTTGAGCAATCAGCCCCAGCATTTT. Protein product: CATVQGLSNQPQHF.

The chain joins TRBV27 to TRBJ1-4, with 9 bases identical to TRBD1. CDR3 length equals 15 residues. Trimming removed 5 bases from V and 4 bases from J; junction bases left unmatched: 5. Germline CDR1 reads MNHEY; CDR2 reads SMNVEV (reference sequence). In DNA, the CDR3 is TGTGCCAGCAGTCCTCGGACAGGGGTTAATGAAAAACTGTTTTTT. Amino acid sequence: CASSPRTGVNEKLFF.

CDR3 bases: TGTGCCAGCAGCCAAACCGTAGGGACAGGGGAATTTTCACCCCTCCACTTT. Its protein product is CASSQTVGTGEFSPLHF. The rearrangement links TRBV4-2 to TRBJ1-6; the match to TRBD1 covers 10 bases. Germline CDR1 reads LGHNA; CDR2 reads YNFKEQ. V shed 2 bases and J 9 bases; nucleotides not matched to a gene: 10. The CDR3 is 17 residues long.

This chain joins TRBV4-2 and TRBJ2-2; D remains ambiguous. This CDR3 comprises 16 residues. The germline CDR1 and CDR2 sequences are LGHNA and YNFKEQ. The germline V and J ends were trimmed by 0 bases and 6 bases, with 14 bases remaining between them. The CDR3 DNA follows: TGTGCCAGCAGCCAAGAGACGGGCTTTGTGCCCGGGGAGCTGTTTTTT. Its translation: CASSQETGFVPGELFF.

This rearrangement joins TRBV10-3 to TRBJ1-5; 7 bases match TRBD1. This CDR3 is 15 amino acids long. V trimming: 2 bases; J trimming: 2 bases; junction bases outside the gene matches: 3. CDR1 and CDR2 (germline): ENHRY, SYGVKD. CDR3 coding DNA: TGTGCCATCAGTGAGAACGGACAGGGCAATCAGCCCCAGCATTTT. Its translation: CAISENGQGNQPQHF.

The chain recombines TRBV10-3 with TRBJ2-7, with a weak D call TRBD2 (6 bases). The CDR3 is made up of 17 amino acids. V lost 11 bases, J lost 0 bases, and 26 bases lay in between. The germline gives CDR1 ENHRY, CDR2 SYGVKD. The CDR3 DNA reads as TGTGCCTTCACCACAAGTGGGGGGTCTCTAACCTCCTACGAGCAGTACTTC. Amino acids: CAFTTSGGSLTSYEQYF.